These 10 T cell receptor beta chains share one sample of origin, sequenced in a study of OX40 agonist ivuxolimab in advanced cancers. Produced via immunoSEQ multiplex PCR; TCRdb's table is partial and in-frame only. Of roughly 76,000 clones in the sample, around nine tenths were seen once. Sequenced here: CD4+ or CD8+ T cells sorted from blood, sampled in a trial of the OX40 agonist ivuxolimab. These receptors were taken from an adult with an advanced solid tumor such as melanoma, head and neck, liver or kidney cancer.

This clone showed up just once. The chain uses TRBV5-4 and TRBJ2-3; no firm D call. The CDR3 has 18 residues. Germline V gene sequence: CDR1 SGHNT, CDR2 YYREEE (reference sequence). V lost 6 bases and J 0 bases, leaving 23 bases between the germline ends. CDR3 coding DNA: TGTGCCAGCACCAACAGACGAGCCAGCAGAAGTAGCACAGATACGCAGTATTTT. This sequence encodes CASTNRRASRSSTDTQYF.

The chain is built from TRBV5-4 and TRBJ2-7; no clear D gene. Per the germline V gene, CDR1 is SGHNT and CDR2 is YYREEE (reference sequence). The V gene lost 0 bases and the J gene lost 0 bases, with 7 bases spanning the gap. The CDR3 sequence is 14 residues long. The CDR3 sequence: CASSLVGGSYEQYF. The CDR3 bases are TGTGCCAGCAGCTTGGTTGGTGGCTCCTACGAGCAGTACTTC.

V is TRBV11-3 and J is TRBJ1-1, with 8 positions matching TRBD1. The CDR3 consists of 14 residues. V lost 3 bases, J lost 4 bases, and 4 bases stayed unmatched. The germline V gene encodes CDR1 SGHNT and CDR2 YENEEA. The chain's CDR3 is CASSLGRGPTEAFF. The CDR3 region has the DNA TGTGCCAGCAGCTTGGGCAGGGGGCCCACTGAAGCTTTCTTT.

This clone showed up just a few times. The chain has TRBV7-9 and TRBJ1-2; a possible D gene is TRBD1 (5 bases). V dropped 3 bases and J dropped 7 bases, with 12 bases sitting between them. From germline, CDR1 is SEHNR and CDR2 FQNEAQ (reference sequence). The CDR3 spans 13 residues. CDR3 DNA sequence: TGTGCCAGCAGCTTCTACCAGGGACCTGGCTACACCTTC. Encoded protein: CASSFYQGPGYTF. The variable domain in full, completed from reference TRBV7-9 and TRBJ1-2, reads DTGVSQNPRHKITKRGQNVTFRCDPISEHNRLYWYRQTLGQGPEFLTYFQNEAQLEKSRLLSDRFSAERPKGSFSTLEIQRTEQGDSAMYLCASSFYQGPGYTFGSGTRLTVV.

For the CDR3, the DNA is TGTGCCAGTCTCCAGGGGACCGGCACAGATACGCAGTATTTT. It specifies CASLQGTGTDTQYF. The J gene is TRBJ2-3, the V gene TRBV7-2; D perhaps matches TRBD1 (6 bases). The CDR3 runs to 14 residues. The V and J ends lost 9 bases and 1 base respectively, with 14 bases between them. Germline V gene data show CDR1 as SGHTA and CDR2 as FQGNSA.

This sequence joins TRBV19 and TRBJ1-4; a possible D gene is TRBD1 (6 bases). Trimming cost V 7 bases and J 4 bases, with 16 bases left between them. CDR3 length: 15 amino acids. CDR1 and CDR2 from the germline V gene are LNHDA and SQIVND (reference sequence). CDR3 amino acids: CASIKAGGLNEKLFF. CDR3 DNA sequence: TGTGCCAGTATTAAGGCTGGGGGGCTTAATGAAAAACTGTTTTTT. The entire variable domain, with the rest obtained from reference TRBV19 and TRBJ1-4, is as follows: DGGITQSPKYLFRKEGQNVTLSCEQNLNHDAMYWYRQDPGQGLRLIYYSQIVNDFQKGDIAEGYSVSREKKESFPLTVTSAQKNPTAFYLCASIKAGGLNEKLFFGSGTQLSVL.

For this clone: The identical CDR3 is also encoded by other nucleotide sequences in the sample. This chain links TRBV27 with TRBJ1-3; no definite D call. Germline loops: CDR1 MNHEY, CDR2 SMNVEV (reference sequence). With 0 bases removed from V and 4 bases from J, the gap between germline ends came to 7 bases. The CDR3 is made up of 14 amino acids. In DNA form, the CDR3 reads TGTGCCAGCAGTTTATCGGGTAGCGGAAACACCATATATTTT. Translation gives CASSLSGSGNTIYF.

This clone was observed once. The chain carries TRBV5-4 and TRBJ1-4; 11 bases align to TRBD1. V shed 2 bases, J shed 7 bases, and the junction held 13 bases outside the gene matches. This CDR3 spans 18 amino acids. Germline V lookup: CDR1 SGHNT, CDR2 YYREEE (reference sequence). This chain's CDR3 is CASSFGGPGQGVSEKLFF. In nucleotides, the CDR3 is TGTGCCAGCAGCTTCGGGGGACCGGGACAGGGGGTTAGTGAAAAACTGTTTTTT.

This clone was detected only once. The genes are TRBV2 and TRBJ2-7, with D maybe TRBD1 (6 bases). Germline V CDR1 and CDR2: SNHLY, FYNNEI. CDR3 length: 12 residues. V lost 7 bases and J 6 bases, leaving 13 bases between the germline ends. In DNA form, the CDR3 reads TGTGCCAGCACCTTTCAGGGGAGCGAGCAGTACTTC. This codes for CASTFQGSEQYF. Combining the CDR3 with reference TRBV2 and TRBJ2-7 gives the whole variable domain EPEVTQTPSHQVTQMGQEVILRCVPISNHLYFYWYRQILGQKVEFLVSFYNNEISEKSEIFDDQFSVERPDGSNFTLKIRSTKLEDSAMYFCASTFQGSEQYFGPGTRLTVT.

The chain joins TRBV5-1 to TRBJ2-2, with TRBD1 as a possible D gene (5 bases). Trimming took off 3 bases at V and 6 bases at J, with 12 bases between the two ends. Germline values: CDR1 SGHRS, CDR2 YFSETQ. The CDR3 sequence is 14 residues long. The CDR3 DNA is TGCGCCAGCAGCTCTCAGGGTGTTCCCGGGGAGCTGTTTTTT. This sequence encodes CASSSQGVPGELFF.